The 27 T cell receptor beta chains in this list originate from one sample, sequenced in a study of T cells after yellow fever vaccination. TCRdb itself ran the 5' RACE reads through MiXCR, one entry per CDR3 protein. The data contain about 550,000 distinct CDR3 sequences, 19% of them singletons. Specimen: PBMCs, collected 15 days after the yellow fever booster vaccination. These receptors originate from a man aged 25-45 years who received the YFV17D yellow fever vaccine.

In this sample, this clonotype turned up a few times. V usage is TRBV12-3 or TRBV12-4 and J usage is TRBJ2-1; 10 bases agree with TRBD2. The CDR3 is made up of 13 amino acids. The trim removed 6 bases at V and 9 bases at J, leaving 5 bases unmatched. The CDR3 reads CASRPAGGPEQFF. The CDR3 DNA is TGTGCCAGCAGACCAGCGGGAGGGCCTGAGCAGTTCTTC.

The rearrangement links TRBV20-1 to TRBJ2-7, with D possibly matching TRBD1 (6 bases). The CDR3 consists of 13 residues. V shed 6 bases and J shed 3 bases, with 15 bases lying between them. The germline V gene encodes CDR1 DFQATT and CDR2 SNEGSKA (reference sequence). The CDR3 sequence: CSASPGQVYEQYF. DNA for the CDR3: TGCAGTGCCAGTCCGGGACAAGTCTACGAGCAGTACTTC.

CDR3 protein: CASSFGGGDYGYTF. The DNA of the CDR3 is TGTGCCAGCAGTTTTGGAGGAGGGGATTATGGCTACACCTTC. The chain couples TRBV28 to TRBJ1-2; D might be TRBD1 (5 bases). Trimming cost V 3 bases and J 5 bases, with 13 bases left between them. The CDR3 spans 14 residues. The germline CDR1 and CDR2 sequences are MDHEN and SYDVKM.

The V gene is TRBV10-3, the J gene TRBJ2-2; D remains unclear. Trimming shortened V by 5 bases and J by 4 bases, and 14 bases separated the two germline ends. Germline V lookup: CDR1 ENHRY, CDR2 SYGVKD. This CDR3 comprises 15 residues. For the CDR3, the DNA is TGTGCCATCAGTCCTCCAGGCCAAGCCACCGGGGAGCTGTTTTTT. Its protein product is CAISPPGQATGELFF.

V and J are TRBV14 and TRBJ2-2, with 7 bases that match TRBD2. CDR1 and CDR2 from the germline V gene are SGHDN and FVKESK. V dropped 2 bases and J dropped 8; count of bases not matched to a gene: 8. This CDR3 contains 15 residues. CDR3 protein: CASSQPLAPLGELFF. The DNA of the CDR3 is TGTGCCAGCAGCCAACCACTAGCGCCCTTGGGGGAGCTGTTTTTT.

V usage is TRBV12-3 or TRBV12-4 and J usage is TRBJ2-1, with TRBD1 identical over 10 bases. The CDR3 is made up of 16 amino acids. V lost 4 bases to trimming and J lost 8 bases; unmatched junction nucleotides: 11. The CDR3 protein is CASSSYGTGVDDEQFF. In nucleotides, the CDR3 is TGTGCCAGCAGTTCCTACGGGACAGGGGTAGATGATGAGCAGTTCTTC.

This clonotype was recorded at least ten times. The chain couples TRBV6-2 or TRBV6-3 to TRBJ2-1; TRBD2 matches at 8 bases. The CDR3 spans 14 residues. CDR1 MNHEY and CDR2 SVGEGT come from the germline V gene. Germline trimming cut 4 bases from V and 4 bases from J; bases unmatched to any gene: 3. This CDR3 is CASSWTSSYNEQFF. CDR3 coding DNA: TGTGCCAGCAGTTGGACTAGCAGTTACAATGAGCAGTTCTTC.

This clonotype has a handful of counts. The V gene is TRBV12-5, the J gene TRBJ2-7; D gene uncertain. V gave up 2 bases and J gave up 4 bases, with 12 bases separating them. Germline loops: CDR1 LGHNT, CDR2 FRNRAP. The CDR3 runs to 14 residues. The CDR3 here is CASGLWPSGYEQYF. The CDR3 DNA follows: TGTGCTAGTGGTTTGTGGCCCTCCGGATACGAGCAGTACTTC.

The chain employs TRBV6-5 and TRBJ2-7, with 10 bases that match TRBD2. Germline V gene data show CDR1 as MNHEY and CDR2 as SVGAGI. This CDR3 region has 15 residues. The V segment lost 5 bases and the J segment 4 bases; nucleotides outside the gene matches: 8. The CDR3 region is CASSRLGTSEYEQYF. For the CDR3, the DNA is TGTGCCAGCAGTCGACTCGGGACTAGCGAATACGAGCAGTACTTC.

The chain joins TRBV3-1 to TRBJ2-7; 13 bases are a match to TRBD2. Germline-derived CDR1 and CDR2 are LGHDT and YNNKEL (reference sequence). The J segment lost 13 bases and the V segment lost 11 bases, leaving 11 bases of the junction unmatched. The CDR3 runs 12 residues. DNA of the CDR3: TGTGCCGACGGGACTAGCGGGATTGGTCGCTACTTC. As protein: CADGTSGIGRYF.

This sequence joins TRBV11-3 and TRBJ2-1; TRBD2 aligns across 10 bases. This CDR3 is 15 amino acids long. The trim removed 5 bases at V and 4 bases at J, leaving 5 bases unmatched. CDR1 is SGHNT and CDR2 is YENEEA in the germline V gene. CDR3: CASSPGLAEYNEQFF. The DNA for the CDR3 is TGTGCCAGCAGCCCCGGACTAGCGGAATACAATGAGCAGTTCTTC.

The chain joins TRBV18 to TRBJ1-5; D not certain. V lost 4 bases and J 0 bases, leaving 10 bases between the germline ends. Germline CDR1 is KGHSH and CDR2 is LQKENI. This CDR3 contains 15 residues. CDR3 nucleotide sequence: TGTGCCAGCTCACTACGACGTGATAGCAATCAGCCCCAGCATTTT. Translating gives CASSLRRDSNQPQHF.

This clonotype was picked up many times. Here the CDR3 reads CASGPGLAIDIQYF. In nucleotides, the CDR3 is TGTGCCAGCGGACCTGGACTAGCTATAGACATTCAGTACTTC. This chain joins TRBV11-2 and TRBJ2-4; TRBD2 agrees at 8 bases. V dropped 8 bases and J dropped 8; count of bases not matched to a gene: 11. The V gene's germline CDR1 is SGHAT and CDR2 FQNNGV. The CDR3 contains 14 residues.

V is TRBV20-1 and J is TRBJ2-5; 11 bases line up with TRBD2. The CDR3 runs to 15 residues. The V gene's germline CDR1 is DFQATT and CDR2 SNEGSKA (reference sequence). Trimming took 0 bases from V and 4 from J; bases not matched to a gene: 4. Here the CDR3 DNA reads TGCAGTGCTAGAGATTGGGGACTAGCGGTAGAGACCCAGTACTTC. This encodes CSARDWGLAVETQYF.

V usage is TRBV5-1 and J usage is TRBJ2-2, with 8 bases matching TRBD1. The CDR3 totals 15 residues. The germline gives CDR1 SGHRS, CDR2 YFSETQ. V was pared by 2 bases and J by 4 bases, with 4 bases of the junction left unmatched. CDR3 sequence (DNA): TGCGCCAGCAGCTTAGGACAGGGCTTCACCGGGGAGCTGTTTTTT. It translates to CASSLGQGFTGELFF. The variable domain in full, completed from reference TRBV5-1 and TRBJ2-2, reads KAGVTQTPRYLIKTRGQQVTLSCSPISGHRSVSWYQQTPGQGLQFLFEYFSETQRNKGNFPGRFSGRQFSNSRSEMNVSTLELGDSALYLCASSLGQGFTGELFFGEGSRLTVL.

As for this clonotype: As the CDR3 is not closed by the conserved phenylalanine or tryptophan, this likely results from a read error. Because the CDR3's place on the DNA is in doubt, the DNA is left out and the CDR3 is given as listed by TCRdb. This rearrangement joins TRBV7-2 to TRBJ2-1; the DNA was not used to check the table's D call, TRBD2. Germline loops: CDR1 SGHTA, CDR2 FQGNSA. The CDR3 contains 12 residues when both ends are counted. The CDR3: CASSLHPGVMFL.

The table lists this clonotype with a few counts. V gene TRBV12-3 or TRBV12-4 combines with J gene TRBJ2-1; 11 positions match TRBD2. Trimming at V came to 0 bases and at J to 4 bases, leaving 5 bases not matched to a gene. CDR3 length: 17 amino acids. CDR3 sequence: CASSLALAGGKYNEQFF. CDR3 nucleotide sequence: TGTGCCAGCAGTTTAGCGCTAGCGGGAGGAAAGTACAATGAGCAGTTCTTC.

This clonotype was picked up a small number of times. The J gene is TRBJ1-6, the V gene TRBV10-3, with TRBD1 identical over 8 bases. V gave up 7 bases and J gave up 10 bases; unmatched junction bases: 6. The CDR3 is 13 residues long. Germline values: CDR1 ENHRY, CDR2 SYGVKD. CDR3: CAIKDRGKSPLHF. The CDR3 region has the DNA TGTGCCATCAAAGACAGGGGAAAATCACCCCTCCACTTT.

The V gene is TRBV12-3 or TRBV12-4, the J gene TRBJ1-5; the D gene is possibly TRBD1 (6 bases). The V gene lost 3 bases and the J gene lost 6 bases, with 6 bases spanning the gap. This CDR3 is built from 12 residues. The CDR3 DNA reads as TGTGCCAGCAGTTTGGACAGTCAGCCCCAGCATTTT. This codes for CASSLDSQPQHF.

The rearrangement joins TRBV20-1 to TRBJ2-1, with 9 bases matching TRBD2. Per germline, CDR1 DFQATT and CDR2 SNEGSKA (reference sequence). J was trimmed by 6 bases and V by 1 base; bases with no gene match: 10. The CDR3 loop spans 16 amino acids. Here the CDR3 DNA reads TGCAGTGCTAGAGGTCCCTTTAGCGGGAGAATCAATGAGCAGTTCTTC. Protein: CSARGPFSGRINEQFF.

This clonotype was seen only a few times. J is TRBJ2-1 and V is TRBV4-1, with TRBD1 matching over 7 bases. CDR3 size: 15 residues. CDR1 and CDR2 (germline): MGHRA, YSYEKL. V was clipped by 4 bases and J by 12 bases; unmatched bases: 15. CDR3 protein: CASSRAEGTAGVQFF. CDR3 nucleotides: TGCGCCAGCAGCCGCGCCGAAGGGACAGCCGGGGTGCAGTTCTTC.

This clonotype was counted at least ten times. This sequence joins TRBV29-1 and TRBJ2-5, with D unclear. The CDR3 is 9 amino acids. V was pared by 0 bases and J by 7 bases, with 0 bases between. Looked up from germline, CDR1 is SQVTM and CDR2 is ANQGSEA. CDR3 in amino acids: CSVEETQYF. The CDR3, as DNA: TGCAGCGTTGAAGAGACCCAGTACTTC.

This chain connects TRBV7-8 to TRBJ1-1; D not certain. Trimming cost V 1 base and J 0 bases, with 9 bases left between them. The CDR3 loop spans 15 amino acids. Germline V gene data show CDR1 as SGHVS and CDR2 as FQNEAQ. In DNA form, the CDR3 reads TGTGCCAGCAGCTTAGTTTCTACGATGAACACTGAAGCTTTCTTT. It encodes CASSLVSTMNTEAFF.

The rearrangement links TRBV20-1 to TRBJ2-7; 8 bases line up with TRBD2. With V trimmed by 4 bases and J by 0 bases, 5 bases remained unmatched. The germline V gene encodes CDR1 DFQATT and CDR2 SNEGSKA (reference sequence). The CDR3 is 14 amino acids. The CDR3 nucleotides read TGCAGTGCTACTAGCGGGTTGAGCTCCTACGAGCAGTACTTC. Translated, it gives CSATSGLSSYEQYF.

This clonotype was found a few times. The chain couples TRBV5-1 to TRBJ1-1, with D unresolved. The CDR3 length is 13 residues. CDR1 is SGHRS, CDR2 YFSETQ, per germline. The V end was cut by 4 bases, the J end by 7 bases, with 14 bases between. The CDR3 region is CASSTAPNIEAFF. The CDR3 coding sequence is TGCGCCAGCAGCACGGCCCCGAATATTGAAGCTTTCTTT.

This clonotype was seen more than once but under ten times. V is TRBV11-2 and J is TRBJ2-7, with D maybe TRBD2 (6 bases). V lost 5 bases to trimming and J lost 2 bases, with 16 bases between them. The CDR3 loop spans 15 amino acids. CDR1 and CDR2 (germline): SGHAT, FQNNGV. The CDR3 DNA reads as TGTGCCAGCAGCGGCCGGGACTTCAAGCCCTACGAGCAGTACTTC. It specifies CASSGRDFKPYEQYF.

The chain recombines TRBV15 with TRBJ1-2; perhaps TRBD1 as D (5 bases). The CDR3 contains 13 residues. Germline V gives CDR1 LNHNV, CDR2 YYDKDF (reference sequence). V was pared by 3 bases and J by 5 bases, with 10 bases between. The CDR3 sequence: CATSSQGGYGYTF. The DNA of the CDR3 is TGTGCCACCAGCAGCCAGGGAGGGTATGGCTACACCTTC.